A single T cell receptor beta chain is shown here with its context. Its antigen remains unknown. The sample is drawn from a study of CD8+ T cells in alopecia areata. On the study more broadly: The authors scored treated patients' severity by affected scalp percentage.

CDR3 size: 13 residues. Germline values: CDR1 SGDLS, CDR2 YYNGEE. V dropped 3 bases and J dropped 4; count of bases not matched to a gene: 2. Findings and limits, study-wide: Relative to normal scalp, lesional scalp, especially alopecia totalis/universalis, showed higher clonality. In scalp samples, resident alphabeta T cells of normal skin are also sequenced.

Treatment: oral pan-JAK inhibitor, 5-10 mg twice daily. Collection of lesional scalp punch biopsies and peripheral blood was performed in alopecia areata patients. TCR sequencing used cDNA made by reverse transcription of extracted RNA. The repertoire was sequenced with immunoSEQ multiplex PCR; TCRdb's copy has only in-frame clones and lacks some. The table includes around 140,000 clones, about 88% detected once. The sequence was collected from a human donor with alopecia areata. The gene calls are TRBV9 and TRBJ2-3, with 7 bases matching TRBD2. The sequencing used CD8+ T cells sorted from blood, collected at week 4, from a patient treated with tofacitinib. The CDR3 loop is CASSDTSADTQYF. The CDR3 DNA sequence: TGTGCCAGCAGCGACACTAGCGCAGATACGCAGTATTTT. Full variable domain (remainder filled in from reference TRBV9 and TRBJ2-3): DSGVTQTPKHLITATGQRVTLRCSPRSGDLSVYWYQQSLDQGLQFLIQYYNGEERAKGNILERFSAQQFPDLHSELNLSSLELGDSALYFCASSDTSADTQYFGPGTRLTVL.